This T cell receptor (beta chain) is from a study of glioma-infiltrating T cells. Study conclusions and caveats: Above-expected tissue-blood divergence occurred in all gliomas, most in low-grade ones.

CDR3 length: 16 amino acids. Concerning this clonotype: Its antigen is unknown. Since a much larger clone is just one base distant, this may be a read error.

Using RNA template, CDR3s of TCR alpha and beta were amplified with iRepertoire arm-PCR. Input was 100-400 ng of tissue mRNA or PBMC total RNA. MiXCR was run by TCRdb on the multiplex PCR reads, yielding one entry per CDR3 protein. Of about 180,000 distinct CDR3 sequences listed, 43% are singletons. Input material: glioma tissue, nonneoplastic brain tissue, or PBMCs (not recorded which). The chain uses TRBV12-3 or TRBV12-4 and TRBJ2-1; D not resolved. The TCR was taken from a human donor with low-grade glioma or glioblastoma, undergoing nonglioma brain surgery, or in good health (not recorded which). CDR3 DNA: TGTGCCAGAAGTTACCGCCTACAGAGCTCCTACAATGAGCAGTTCTTC. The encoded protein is CARSYRLQSSYNEQFF.